This TCR beta chain was recorded in a study of post-analysis software for immune sequencing data. Germline V gene lookup returns CDR1 SGHRS and CDR2 YFSETQ. The trim removed 4 bases at V and 4 bases at J, leaving 6 bases unmatched. The CDR3 runs to 15 residues. Study results and limitations: Normalized Chao1 diversity in multiple sclerosis patients fell significantly below that of controls. Patients showed TRBV5-6, TRBV5-1 and TRBV20-1 among a few TRBV segments more frequent than in controls.

cDNA libraries for TCR beta contained unique molecular identifiers. TCRdb fed the PCR reads into MiXCR, producing one record per CDR3 protein. The sample includes roughly 800,000 distinct CDR3 sequences, roughly 50% of them seen just once. To note about this clonotype: Its antigen is still unknown.

The rearrangement links TRBV5-1 to TRBJ2-1; 9 bases are a match to TRBD1. The source material was blood. The TCR comes from a girl between 5 and 17 years old with multiple sclerosis. The CDR3 coding sequence is TGCGCCAGCAGCCCGGGGACAGGGCTATACAATGAGCAGTTCTTC. Translating gives CASSPGTGLYNEQFF.